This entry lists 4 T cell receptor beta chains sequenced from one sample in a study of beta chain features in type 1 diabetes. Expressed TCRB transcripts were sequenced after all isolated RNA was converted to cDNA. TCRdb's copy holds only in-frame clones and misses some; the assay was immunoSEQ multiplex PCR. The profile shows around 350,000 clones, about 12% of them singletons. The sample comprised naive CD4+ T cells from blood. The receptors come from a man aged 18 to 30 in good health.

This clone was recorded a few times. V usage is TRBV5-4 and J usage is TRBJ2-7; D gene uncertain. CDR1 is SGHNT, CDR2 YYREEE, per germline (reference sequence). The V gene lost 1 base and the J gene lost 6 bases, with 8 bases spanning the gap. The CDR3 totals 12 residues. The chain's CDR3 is CASSLNLAEQYF. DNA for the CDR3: TGTGCCAGCAGCTTGAATCTGGCCGAGCAGTACTTC.

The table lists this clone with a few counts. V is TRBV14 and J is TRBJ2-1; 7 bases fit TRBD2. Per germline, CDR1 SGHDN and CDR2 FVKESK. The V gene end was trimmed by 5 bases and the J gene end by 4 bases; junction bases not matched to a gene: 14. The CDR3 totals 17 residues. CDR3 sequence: CASSSRNQPSGYNEQFF. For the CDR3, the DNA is TGTGCCAGCAGCTCAAGGAACCAGCCTAGCGGTTACAATGAGCAGTTCTTC.

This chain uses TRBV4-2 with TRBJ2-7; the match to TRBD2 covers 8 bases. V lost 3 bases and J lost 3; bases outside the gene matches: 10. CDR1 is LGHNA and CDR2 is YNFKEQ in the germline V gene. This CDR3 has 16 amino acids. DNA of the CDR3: TGTGCCAGCAGCCAGGGGAGCGGGAGAATCAGCTACGAGCAGTACTTC. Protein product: CASSQGSGRISYEQYF.

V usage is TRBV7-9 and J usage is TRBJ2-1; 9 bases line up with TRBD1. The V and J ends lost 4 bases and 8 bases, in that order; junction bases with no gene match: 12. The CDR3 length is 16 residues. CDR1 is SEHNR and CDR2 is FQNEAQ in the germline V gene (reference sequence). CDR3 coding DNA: TGTGCCAGCAGCTCAAACAGGGGGCGCGAGTTGGATGAGCAGTTCTTC. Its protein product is CASSSNRGRELDEQFF.